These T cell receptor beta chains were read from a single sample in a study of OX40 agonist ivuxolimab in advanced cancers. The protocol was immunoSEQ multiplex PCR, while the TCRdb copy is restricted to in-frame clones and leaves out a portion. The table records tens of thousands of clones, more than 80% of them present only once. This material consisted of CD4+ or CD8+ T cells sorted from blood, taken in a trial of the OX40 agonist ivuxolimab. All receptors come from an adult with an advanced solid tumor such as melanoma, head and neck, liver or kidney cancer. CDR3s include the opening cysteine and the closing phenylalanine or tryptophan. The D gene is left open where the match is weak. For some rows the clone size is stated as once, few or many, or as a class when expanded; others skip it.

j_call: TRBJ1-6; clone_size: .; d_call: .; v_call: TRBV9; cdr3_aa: CASTPQSSYNSPLHF; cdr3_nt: TGTGCCAGCACCCCACAGAGCTCCTATAATTCACCCCTCCACTTT
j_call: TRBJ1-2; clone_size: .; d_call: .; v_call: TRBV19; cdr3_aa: CASSMGTGGYGYTF; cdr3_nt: TGTGCCAGTAGTATGGGAACTGGGGGCTATGGCTACACCTTC
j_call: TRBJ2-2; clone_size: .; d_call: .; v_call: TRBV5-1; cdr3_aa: CASSVEGTGELFF; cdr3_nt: TGCGCCAGCAGCGTTGAGGGGACCGGGGAGCTGTTTTTT
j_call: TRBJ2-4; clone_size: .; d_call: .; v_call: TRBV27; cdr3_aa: CASRPRLGLANIQYF; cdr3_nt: TGTGCCAGCAGGCCCCGACTAGGGTTGGCAAACATTCAGTACTTC
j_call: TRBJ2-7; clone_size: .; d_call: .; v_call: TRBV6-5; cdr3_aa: CASSYDGRGPYEQYF; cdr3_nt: TGTGCCAGCAGTTACGATGGCAGGGGTCCCTACGAGCAGTACTTC
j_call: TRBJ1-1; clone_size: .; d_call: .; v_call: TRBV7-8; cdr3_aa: CASSLRYLGTEAFF; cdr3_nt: TGTGCCAGCAGCTTACGGTACCTAGGGACTGAAGCTTTCTTT
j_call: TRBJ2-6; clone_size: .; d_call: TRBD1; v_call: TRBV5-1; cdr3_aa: CASSFGRTGRIKGPGANVLTF; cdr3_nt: TGCGCCAGCAGCTTCGGCCGGACAGGGCGAATTAAAGGGCCTGGGGCCAACGTCCTGACTTTC
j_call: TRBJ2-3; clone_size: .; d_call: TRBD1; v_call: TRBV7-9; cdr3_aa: CASSFGTGKDTQYF; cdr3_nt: TGTGCCAGCAGCTTTGGGACAGGGAAAGATACGCAGTATTTT
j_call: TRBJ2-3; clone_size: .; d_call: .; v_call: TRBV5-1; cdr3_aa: CASGPGAPSTDTQYF; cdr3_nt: TGCGCCAGCGGCCCCGGGGCCCCTAGCACAGATACGCAGTATTTT
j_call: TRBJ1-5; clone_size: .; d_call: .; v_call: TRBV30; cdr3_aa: CAWNRGGSNQPQHF; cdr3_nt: TGTGCCTGGAATCGGGGCGGTAGCAATCAGCCCCAGCATTTT
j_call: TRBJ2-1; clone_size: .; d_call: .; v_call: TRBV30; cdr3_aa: CAWSVRGANEQFF; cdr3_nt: TGTGCCTGGAGTGTACGGGGGGCGAATGAGCAGTTCTTC
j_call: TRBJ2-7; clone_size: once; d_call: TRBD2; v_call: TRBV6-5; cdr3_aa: CASSYSGGADRYF; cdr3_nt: TGTGCCAGCAGTTACAGCGGGGGGGCGGATCGGTACTTC
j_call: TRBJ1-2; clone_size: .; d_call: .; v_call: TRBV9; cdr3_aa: CASSVGGALTF; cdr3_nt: TGTGCCAGCAGCGTAGGGGGGGCGCTCACCTTC
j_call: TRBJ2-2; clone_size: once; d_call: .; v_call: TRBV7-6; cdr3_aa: CASSSQTNTGELFF; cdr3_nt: TGTGCCAGCAGCTCTCAGACGAACACCGGGGAGCTGTTTTTT
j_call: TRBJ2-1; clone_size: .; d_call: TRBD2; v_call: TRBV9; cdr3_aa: CASSVGRLAGGSYNEQFF; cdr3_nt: TGTGCCAGCAGCGTCGGGAGACTAGCGGGAGGTTCCTACAATGAGCAGTTCTTC
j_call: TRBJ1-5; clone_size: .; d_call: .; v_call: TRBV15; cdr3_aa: CATSRSRNKGRGNQPQHF; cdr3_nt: TGTGCCACCAGCAGATCCCGGAACAAGGGACGGGGCAATCAGCCCCAGCATTTT
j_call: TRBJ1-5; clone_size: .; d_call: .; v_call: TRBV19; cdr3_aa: CASTHRLGGRSNQPQHF; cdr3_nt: TGTGCCAGTACTCATAGGTTGGGGGGTAGAAGCAATCAGCCCCAGCATTTT
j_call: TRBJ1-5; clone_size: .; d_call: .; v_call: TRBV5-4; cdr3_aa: CASSEGAGTAQHF; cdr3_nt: TGTGCCAGCAGCGAAGGTGCGGGTACAGCCCAGCATTTT
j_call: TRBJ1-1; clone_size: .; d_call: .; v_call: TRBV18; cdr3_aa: CASSPSQDTEAFF; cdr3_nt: TGTGCCAGCTCACCATCCCAGGACACTGAAGCTTTCTTT
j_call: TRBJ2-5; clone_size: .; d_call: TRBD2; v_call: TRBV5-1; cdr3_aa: CGTAPSSGGLETQYF; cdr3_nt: TGCGGCACCGCCCCGTCTAGCGGGGGGTTAGAGACCCAGTACTTC
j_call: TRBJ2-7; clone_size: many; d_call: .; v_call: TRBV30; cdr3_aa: CAWSGLSYEQYF; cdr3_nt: TGTGCCTGGAGTGGACTTTCCTACGAGCAGTACTTC
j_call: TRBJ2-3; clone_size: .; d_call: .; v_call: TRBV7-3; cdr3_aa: CASSPGEGVRTDTQYF; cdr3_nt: TGTGCCAGCAGCCCCGGCGAGGGGGTTCGCACAGATACGCAGTATTTT
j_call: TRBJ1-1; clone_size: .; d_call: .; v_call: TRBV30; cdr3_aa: CAWTFNTEAFF; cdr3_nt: TGTGCCTGGACATTTAACACTGAAGCTTTCTTT
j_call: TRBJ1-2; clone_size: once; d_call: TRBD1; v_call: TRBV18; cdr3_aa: CASSLGTVNHTF; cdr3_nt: TGTGCCAGCTCACTAGGGACAGTAAATCACACCTTC
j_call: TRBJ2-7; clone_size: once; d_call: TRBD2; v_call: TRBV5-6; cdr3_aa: CASSLRQGRLAGNEQYF; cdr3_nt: TGTGCCAGCAGCTTGAGACAGGGTAGACTAGCGGGGAACGAGCAGTACTTC
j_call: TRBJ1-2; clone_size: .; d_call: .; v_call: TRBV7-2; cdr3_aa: CASSLGWGLEANYGYTF; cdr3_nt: TGTGCCAGCAGCTTAGGGTGGGGCCTTGAAGCTAACTATGGCTACACCTTC
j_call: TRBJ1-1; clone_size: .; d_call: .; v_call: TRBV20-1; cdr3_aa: CSAEVNTEAFF; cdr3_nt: TGCAGTGCAGAAGTGAACACTGAAGCTTTCTTT
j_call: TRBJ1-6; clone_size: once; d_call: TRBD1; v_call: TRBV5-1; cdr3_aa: CASSLTGQGLSSYNSPLHF; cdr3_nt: TGCGCCAGCAGCTTGACAGGACAGGGGCTGAGCTCCTATAATTCACCCCTCCACTTT
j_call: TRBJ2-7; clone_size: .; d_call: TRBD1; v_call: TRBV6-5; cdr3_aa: CASSYSGQGAYEQYF; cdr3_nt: TGTGCCAGCAGTTACTCGGGACAGGGGGCTTACGAGCAGTACTTC
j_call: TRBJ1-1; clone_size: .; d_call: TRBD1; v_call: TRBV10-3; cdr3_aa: CAISGKGGADNAIEAFF; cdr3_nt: TGTGCCATCAGTGGGAAAGGGGGCGCGGATAACGCGATTGAAGCTTTCTTT
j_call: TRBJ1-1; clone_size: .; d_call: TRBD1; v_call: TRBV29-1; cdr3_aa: CSARTGMNTEAFF; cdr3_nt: TGCAGCGCCAGGACAGGAATGAACACTGAAGCTTTCTTT
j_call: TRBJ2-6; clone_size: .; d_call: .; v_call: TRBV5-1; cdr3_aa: CASTGQLSGANVLTF; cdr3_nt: TGCGCCAGCACGGGACAACTCTCTGGGGCCAACGTCCTGACTTTC
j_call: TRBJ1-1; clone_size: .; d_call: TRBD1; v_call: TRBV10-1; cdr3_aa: CASSEFGQGVTEAFF; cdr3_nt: TGCGCCAGCAGTGAGTTCGGACAGGGTGTCACTGAAGCTTTCTTT
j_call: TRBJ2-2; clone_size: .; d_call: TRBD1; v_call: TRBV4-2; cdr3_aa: CASSQLSGGTGELFF; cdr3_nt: TGTGCCAGCAGCCAATTGTCAGGGGGCACCGGGGAGCTGTTTTTT
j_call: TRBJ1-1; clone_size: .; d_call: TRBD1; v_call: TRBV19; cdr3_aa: CASSINTGGSAFF; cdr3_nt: TGTGCCAGTAGTATTAATACAGGGGGATCAGCTTTCTTT
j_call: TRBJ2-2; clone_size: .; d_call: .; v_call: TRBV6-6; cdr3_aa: CASGDGVDTGELFF; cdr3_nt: TGTGCCAGCGGGGACGGGGTGGACACCGGGGAGCTGTTTTTT
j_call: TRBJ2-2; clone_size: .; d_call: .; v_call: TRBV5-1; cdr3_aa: CASSKDRNTGELFF; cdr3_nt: TGCGCCAGCAGCAAGGACAGGAACACCGGGGAGCTGTTTTTT
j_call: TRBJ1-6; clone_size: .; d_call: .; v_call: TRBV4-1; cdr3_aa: CASSQKGDSMFSPLHF; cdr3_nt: TGCGCCAGCAGCCAAAAGGGTGATTCTATGTTTTCACCCCTCCACTTT
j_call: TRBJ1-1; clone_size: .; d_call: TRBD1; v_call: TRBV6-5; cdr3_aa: CASTGTGGHTEAFF; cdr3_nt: TGTGCCAGCACCGGGACAGGGGGCCATACTGAAGCTTTCTTT
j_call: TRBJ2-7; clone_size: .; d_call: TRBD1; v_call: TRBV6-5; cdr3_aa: CASSYGTGRNEQYF; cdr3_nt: TGTGCCAGCAGTTATGGGACAGGGAGGAACGAGCAGTACTTC